The clone carrying this T cell receptor beta chain was observed a few times. The sequenced template was RNA, covering the TCR beta CDR3 region. HTBI-primed RT-PCR formed the first round, and a multiplex PCR formed the second. One entry per CDR3 protein, called by TCRdb with MiXCR from the multiplex PCR reads. The data hold over a million distinct CDR3 sequences, with about 35% observed a single time. This sample was taken from a study of Graves' ophthalmopathy and Graves' hyperthyroidism. Germline CDR1 is KGHDR and CDR2 is SFDVKD. V was trimmed by 1 base and J by 7 bases, leaving 6 bases between them. CDR3 size: 13 residues.

The source of this sequence is an adult man with Graves' hyperthyroidism. The source material was peripheral blood or thyroid tissue (not recorded which). The chain uses TRBV24-1 and TRBJ2-2; D is unclear. The CDR3: CATSDLRRGELFF. Here the CDR3 DNA reads TGTGCCACCAGTGATTTACGCCGCGGGGAGCTGTTTTTT.